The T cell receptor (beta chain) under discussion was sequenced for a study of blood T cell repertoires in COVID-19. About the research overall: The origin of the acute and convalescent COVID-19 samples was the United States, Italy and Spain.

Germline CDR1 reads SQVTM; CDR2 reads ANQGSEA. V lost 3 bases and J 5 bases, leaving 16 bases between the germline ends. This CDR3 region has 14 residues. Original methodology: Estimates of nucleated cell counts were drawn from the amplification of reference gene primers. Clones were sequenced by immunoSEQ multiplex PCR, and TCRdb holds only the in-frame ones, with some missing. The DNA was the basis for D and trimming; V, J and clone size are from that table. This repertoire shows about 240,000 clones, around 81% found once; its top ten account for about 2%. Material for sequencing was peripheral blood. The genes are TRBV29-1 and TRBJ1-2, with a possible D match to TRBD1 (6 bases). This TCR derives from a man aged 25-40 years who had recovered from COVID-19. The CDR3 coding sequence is TGCAGCGTTGAGGCCCCCGGACAGCTATATGGCTACACCTTC. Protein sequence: CSVEAPGQLYGYTF.